The next 19 T cell receptor beta chains were all read from a single sample in a study of OX40 agonist ivuxolimab in advanced cancers. Sequenced by immunoSEQ multiplex PCR; TCRdb stores in-frame clones only, minus some. The profile shows 60,000 or so clones, around four fifths of them singletons. This specimen consisted of CD4+ or CD8+ T cells sorted from blood, obtained in a trial of the OX40 agonist ivuxolimab. The receptors derive from an adult with an advanced solid tumor such as melanoma, head and neck, liver or kidney cancer.

This clone was recorded only once. CDR3 DNA: TGTGCCAGTAGTTCCCTTATTTGGGCTAGCGGTACAGATACGCAGTATTTT. Residues: CASSSLIWASGTDTQYF. The V gene is TRBV19, the J gene TRBJ2-3, with TRBD2 matching 7 bases. The CDR3 runs to 17 residues. Germline-derived CDR1 and CDR2 are LNHDA and SQIVND (reference sequence). Germline trimming cut 5 bases from V and 3 bases from J; bases unmatched to any gene: 14.

The chain is built from TRBV5-1 and TRBJ2-1; D might be TRBD1 or TRBD2, each matching 5 bases. The CDR3 sequence is 14 residues long. Germline lookup yields CDR1 SGHRS and CDR2 YFSETQ. Deletions cut 0 bases from V and 5 bases from J, with 9 bases between. CDR3 nucleotide sequence: TGCGCCAGCAGCTTGGCCGGGGCGGACAATGAGCAGTTCTTC. Residues: CASSLAGADNEQFF.

J is TRBJ2-7 and V is TRBV27; tentatively, D is TRBD1 (6 bases). V shed 3 bases and J shed 1 base, with 10 bases lying between them. The CDR3 runs 14 residues. The germline CDR1 and CDR2 sequences are MNHEY and SMNVEV (reference sequence). CDR3 sequence reads: CASSLDSSSYEQYF. CDR3 in DNA: TGTGCCAGCAGTTTGGACAGCTCTTCCTACGAGCAGTACTTC.

The chain joins TRBV19 to TRBJ2-5; D possibly corresponds to TRBD1 (5 bases). Between the trimmed V and J ends, which lost 8 bases and 0 bases, there was a span of 13 bases. Per the germline V gene, CDR1 is LNHDA and CDR2 is SQIVND (reference sequence). The CDR3 sequence is 14 residues long. DNA for the CDR3: TGTGCCAGTGCCAGACAGACGTACCAAGAGACCCAGTACTTC. It translates to CASARQTYQETQYF.

This clone has only a few counts. The genes are TRBV6-6 and TRBJ1-2; D gene ambiguous. V dropped 0 bases and J dropped 8 bases, with 1 base sitting between them. Germline CDR1 and CDR2: MNHNY and SVGAGI (reference sequence). This CDR3 region has 10 residues. CDR3 sequence (DNA): TGTGCCAGCAGTTACTCGGGCTACACCTTC. It codes for CASSYSGYTF.

The chain links TRBV5-1 to TRBJ2-1; the D is unclear. Germline V gene sequence: CDR1 SGHRS, CDR2 YFSETQ. The germline V and J ends were trimmed by 4 bases and 9 bases, with 14 bases remaining between them. CDR3 length equals 13 residues. CDR3 DNA: TGCGCCAGCAGCCCCATATTCGACCTTGAGCAGTTCTTC. Its protein product is CASSPIFDLEQFF.

This clone was seen once. The V gene is TRBV6-1, the J gene TRBJ2-1; TRBD2 matches 7 bases. With 8 bases clipped from V and 0 bases from J, the junction kept 7 bases outside the gene matches. Germline assignment: CDR1 MNHNS and CDR2 SASEGT. There are 15 residues in the CDR3. CDR3 residues: CASGLGGSSYNEQFF. The CDR3 coding sequence is TGTGCCAGCGGCTTAGGCGGGAGCTCCTACAATGAGCAGTTCTTC.

This chain connects TRBV9 to TRBJ1-1; a possible D gene is TRBD1 (5 bases). V was pared by 0 bases and J by 7 bases, with 16 bases between. The length of the CDR3 is 15 residues. The V gene's germline CDR1 is SGDLS and CDR2 YYNGEE. The CDR3 here is CASSVDGQGVGEAFF. The CDR3 coding sequence is TGTGCCAGCAGCGTAGATGGCCAGGGCGTAGGTGAAGCTTTCTTT.

The DNA for the CDR3 is TGTGCCAGCAGCCAAGAAGCCCTAGCGCAACCCTACGAGCAGTACTTC. Protein: CASSQEALAQPYEQYF. The V and J genes are TRBV4-2 and TRBJ2-7; TRBD2 might be the D (6 bases). CDR1 and CDR2 from the germline V gene are LGHNA and YNFKEQ. The V end lost 0 bases, the J end lost 2 bases, and 14 bases lay between the germline ends. The CDR3 sequence is 16 residues long.

For this clone: Within the sample, other DNA sequences also encode this same CDR3. CDR3 sequence (DNA): TGTGCCAGCAGTTTGTCTAGCACAGATACGCAGTATTTT. Translating gives CASSLSSTDTQYF. The chain links TRBV28 to TRBJ2-3; D call uncertain. Deletions cut 3 bases from V and 0 bases from J, with 4 bases between. The CDR3 runs 13 residues. CDR1 MDHEN and CDR2 SYDVKM come from the germline V gene.

The chain is built from TRBV6-5 and TRBJ2-7, with D possibly TRBD1 on 5 matching bases. V gave up 1 base and J gave up 0 bases, with 13 bases separating them. Germline V gene data show CDR1 as MNHEY and CDR2 as SVGAGI. The CDR3 is made up of 16 amino acids. CDR3 DNA sequence: TGTGCCAGCAGTTACTACCCAACAGGTAACTCCTACGAGCAGTACTTC. Protein product: CASSYYPTGNSYEQYF.

The V gene is TRBV28, the J gene TRBJ1-5; no definite D call. V shed 3 bases and J shed 0 bases, with 9 bases lying between them. The CDR3 runs to 15 residues. The germline CDR1 and CDR2 sequences are MDHEN and SYDVKM. The CDR3 DNA is TGTGCCAGCAGTTTGATTGATAATAGCAATCAGCCCCAGCATTTT. Protein product: CASSLIDNSNQPQHF.

The V gene is TRBV6-1, the J gene TRBJ2-7, with TRBD2 as a possible D gene (6 bases). V shed 1 base and J shed 2 bases, with 12 bases lying between them. Germline lookup yields CDR1 MNHNS and CDR2 SASEGT. The CDR3 has 15 amino acids. As DNA, the CDR3 is TGTGCCAGCAGTGAAGGGGCGGGACGACCCTACGAGCAGTACTTC. Translated: CASSEGAGRPYEQYF.

V is TRBV10-1 and J is TRBJ2-5, with D uncertain. Matching the DNA end better, TRBJ2-7 makes the J call doubtful. Germline values: CDR1 WNHNN, CDR2 SYGVQD (reference sequence). The CDR3 runs to 12 residues. The CDR3 bases are TGCGCCAGCAGTGACAGTTCCTACGAGCAGTACTTC. This translates into CASSDSSYEQYF.

The genes are TRBV6-1 and TRBJ1-1; the D gene is possibly TRBD1 (5 bases). V dropped 5 bases and J dropped 1 base, with 14 bases sitting between them. Germline CDR1 reads MNHNS; CDR2 reads SASEGT. This CDR3 is 15 amino acids long. In DNA form, the CDR3 reads TGTGCCAGCAGTCTATGGGACCGAAGGAACACTGAAGCTTTCTTT. Translation: CASSLWDRRNTEAFF.

The rearrangement uses TRBV30 and TRBJ1-1; unclear D gene. The CDR3 is 12 amino acids. From germline, CDR1 is GTSNPN and CDR2 SVGIG (reference sequence). V lost 1 base to trimming and J lost 3 bases, with 6 bases between them. The CDR3 DNA is TGTGCCTGGAGTGCCGGAGACACTGAAGCTTTCTTT. It is translated as CAWSAGDTEAFF.

This clone appeared a few times. The CDR3 region has the DNA TGTGCCAGCGGCCTGGGACAGACCTTCAATGAGCAGTTCTTC. This sequence encodes CASGLGQTFNEQFF. The V and J genes are TRBV5-4 and TRBJ2-1; 7 positions match TRBD1. The CDR3 runs 14 residues. Per the germline V gene, CDR1 is SGHNT and CDR2 is YYREEE (reference sequence). Trimming took 7 bases from V and 6 from J; bases not matched to a gene: 10.

For this clone: This sample also contains other DNA sequences that code for the same CDR3. This rearrangement joins TRBV19 to TRBJ2-7, with unresolved D. Per germline, CDR1 LNHDA and CDR2 SQIVND (reference sequence). This CDR3 has 14 amino acids. V was trimmed by 3 bases and J by 0 bases, leaving 9 bases between them. CDR3 in amino acids: CASSISGPSYEQYF. The CDR3 DNA is TGTGCCAGTAGTATTTCCGGGCCCTCCTACGAGCAGTACTTC. Combining the CDR3 with reference TRBV19 and TRBJ2-7 gives the whole variable domain DGGITQSPKYLFRKEGQNVTLSCEQNLNHDAMYWYRQDPGQGLRLIYYSQIVNDFQKGDIAEGYSVSREKKESFPLTVTSAQKNPTAFYLCASSISGPSYEQYFGPGTRLTVT.

The V call is TRBV6-5, the J call TRBJ1-1; 7 nucleotides agree with TRBD1. CDR1 MNHEY and CDR2 SVGAGI come from the germline V gene. The CDR3 runs to 14 residues. Trimming removed 2 bases from V and 2 bases from J; junction bases left unmatched: 2. CDR3 DNA: TGTGCCAGCAGTTACGGACAGGTAAACACTGAAGCTTTCTTT. This gives the protein CASSYGQVNTEAFF.